This T cell receptor (beta chain) was found in a study of Graves' ophthalmopathy and Graves' hyperthyroidism. Overall study findings and caveats: Sensitivity of around 85% and specificity of roughly 80% were achieved when a 13-signature model separated ophthalmopathy from stable hyperthyroidism.

For repertoire sequencing, the TCR beta CDR3 regions were amplified from RNA transcripts. First-round RT-PCR with HTBI primers preceded a second-round multiplex PCR. From the multiplex PCR reads, TCRdb called clonotypes with MiXCR, one entry per CDR3 protein. The data contain 300,000 to 400,000 distinct CDR3 sequences, roughly 17% of them singletons. This clonotype was counted ten times or more. Its antigen is not identified. Sequenced material: peripheral blood. The TCR sequence derives from an adult man with Graves' ophthalmopathy.

The CDR3 DNA is TGTGCCAGCAGTTACAGGACTAGCCTCTCCGAGCAGTACTTC. Protein: CASSYRTSLSEQYF. V is TRBV6-5 and J is TRBJ2-7, with 8 bases matching TRBD2. V shed 2 bases and J 6 bases; nucleotides not matched to a gene: 6. CDR3 length: 14 residues. Germline-derived CDR1 and CDR2 are MNHEY and SVGAGI.